These 26 T cell receptor beta chains came from one sample sequenced in a study of shared clonotypes between healthy human individuals. This table comes from immunoSEQ multiplex PCR, and its TCRdb copy is limited to in-frame clones, with some not included. The sample has about 660,000 clones; around 74% are singletons. The sample comprised memory CD4+ T cells sorted from blood. The subset denotes: CD45RA-negative fraction. The receptor source for this set is a woman in her twenties or thirties in good health.

The chain links TRBV7-2 to TRBJ2-7; 7 nucleotides match TRBD2. J was trimmed by 0 bases and V by 0 bases; bases with no gene match: 5. This CDR3 region has 16 residues. Germline values: CDR1 SGHTA, CDR2 FQGNSA. The CDR3 loop reads CASSLALAANSYEQYF. The CDR3 DNA reads TGTGCCAGCAGCTTAGCCCTAGCGGCCAACTCCTACGAGCAGTACTTC.

This clone was observed a handful of times. Other DNA sequences in this specimen translate into the identical CDR3. The chain joins TRBV5-1 to TRBJ1-3, with a tentative D call TRBD1 (5 bases). CDR3 size: 14 residues. V dropped 4 bases and J dropped 2 bases, with 10 bases sitting between them. Germline CDR1 and CDR2: SGHRS and YFSETQ. The DNA of the CDR3 is TGCGCCAGCAGCGAGGGGACCGCTGGAAACACCATATATTTT. This codes for CASSEGTAGNTIYF.

To note about this clone: Germline is not matched at one junction end, which may reflect a read error. In DNA form, the CDR3 reads TGTGCCAGCGGTGAATACAATGAGCAGTTCTTC. Translating gives CASGEYNEQFF. This rearrangement joins TRBV25-1 to TRBJ2-1; D call uncertain. The germline CDR1 and CDR2 sequences are MGHDK and SYGVNS. This CDR3 is built from 11 residues.

This clone was recorded a few times. The chain combines TRBV11-2 with TRBJ2-2; D unresolved. Germline CDR1 SGHAT, CDR2 FQNNGV. The CDR3 is 13 residues long. The V end lost 0 bases, the J end lost 8 bases, and 7 bases lay between the germline ends. The CDR3 nucleotides are TGTGCCAGCAGCTTAGATTGGACGGGGGAGCTGTTTTTT. It encodes CASSLDWTGELFF. Variable domain in full (rest from reference TRBV11-2 and TRBJ2-2): EAGVAQSPRYKIIEKRQSVAFWCNPISGHATLYWYQQILGQGPKLLIQFQNNGVVDDSQLPKDRFSAERLKGVDSTLKIQPAKLEDSAVYLCASSLDWTGELFFGEGSRLTVL.

The rearrangement joins TRBV27 to TRBJ1-1; unclear D gene. The CDR3 is 17 amino acids. Germline CDR1 MNHEY, CDR2 SMNVEV (reference sequence). Between the trimmed V and J ends, which lost 5 bases and 4 bases, there was a span of 23 bases. DNA for the CDR3: TGTGCCAGCAGTCCGGACTCTTTTACCCGGGGTGGCACTGAAGCTTTCTTT. It yields the protein CASSPDSFTRGGTEAFF.

The chain carries TRBV4-2 and TRBJ1-2; maybe TRBD1 (5 bases). The CDR3 loop spans 15 amino acids. Trimming took off 4 bases at V and 2 bases at J, with 14 bases between the two ends. CDR1 and CDR2 from the germline V gene are LGHNA and YNFKEQ. Here the CDR3 DNA reads TGTGCCAGCAGCCGGGACCCGGCAGGGAACTATGGCTACACCTTC. Translation gives CASSRDPAGNYGYTF.

Regarding this clone: This CDR3 is also generated by other DNA sequences in the sample. The CDR3 loop is CASSLGSSYEQYF. The CDR3, as DNA: TGCGCCAGCAGCTTGGGCAGCTCCTACGAGCAGTACTTC. This chain links TRBV5-1 with TRBJ2-7, with D unresolved. The germline V gene encodes CDR1 SGHRS and CDR2 YFSETQ. V lost 0 bases and J lost 0, with 4 bases in between. This CDR3 spans 13 amino acids.

This chain joins TRBV9 and TRBJ2-7, with 9 bases that match TRBD2. The CDR3 runs 15 residues. The V segment lost 0 bases and the J segment 4 bases; nucleotides outside the gene matches: 5. CDR1 is SGDLS and CDR2 is YYNGEE in the germline V gene. The CDR3 DNA reads TGTGCCAGCAGCGTAGGCCTAGCGGGGACGTACGAGCAGTACTTC. Translation: CASSVGLAGTYEQYF.

V and J are TRBV28 and TRBJ2-1, with TRBD2 matching over 12 bases. Per germline, CDR1 MDHEN and CDR2 SYDVKM. The CDR3 is made up of 18 amino acids. V dropped 6 bases and J dropped 0; count of bases not matched to a gene: 9. The CDR3 loop is CASRALAGGPASYNEQFF. The CDR3 coding sequence is TGTGCCAGCAGAGCCCTAGCGGGAGGGCCTGCCTCCTACAATGAGCAGTTCTTC.

Only a few counts were recorded for this clone. This chain joins TRBV6-5 and TRBJ1-5; possible D gene TRBD1, 6 bases. V was clipped by 2 bases and J by 2 bases, with 13 bases between them. This CDR3 contains 16 residues. Germline loops: CDR1 MNHEY, CDR2 SVGAGI. As DNA, the CDR3 is TGTGCCAGCAGTTACCCCGGACAGAACGGCAATCAGCCCCAGCATTTT. This gives the protein CASSYPGQNGNQPQHF.

The chain has TRBV7-3 and TRBJ1-2; possible D gene TRBD1, 5 bases. CDR3 length equals 15 residues. Germline V gene lookup returns CDR1 SGHTA and CDR2 FQGTGA. V lost 5 bases to trimming and J lost 1 base, with 14 bases between them. CDR3 DNA: TGTGCCAGCAGCCCATCCTCCGACAGTAACTATGGCTACACCTTC. Translation gives CASSPSSDSNYGYTF.

The rearrangement uses TRBV7-8 and TRBJ2-1; 8 nucleotides line up with TRBD1. Germline V gene lookup returns CDR1 SGHVS and CDR2 FQNEAQ. The J segment lost 0 bases and the V segment lost 5 bases, leaving 18 bases of the junction unmatched. The CDR3 has 20 residues. The CDR3 nucleotides are TGTGCCAGCAGCGACGGGACAGGTCCCCCAAAAAAAAGCTCCTACAATGAGCAGTTCTTC. This sequence encodes CASSDGTGPPKKSSYNEQFF.

This clone has only one observation. V gene TRBV6-1 combines with J gene TRBJ2-5, with TRBD1 as a possible D gene (6 bases). The germline V gene encodes CDR1 MNHNS and CDR2 SASEGT. The CDR3 is made up of 13 amino acids. V was clipped by 2 bases and J by 6 bases, with 10 bases between them. The CDR3 region is CASSEQGSKTQYF. The DNA of the CDR3 is TGTGCCAGCAGTGAACAGGGGTCGAAGACCCAGTACTTC.

The chain recombines TRBV5-1 with TRBJ1-1; 8 bases fit TRBD1. The CDR3 runs to 17 residues. The V gene end was trimmed by 1 base and the J gene end by 4 bases; junction bases not matched to a gene: 12. The germline CDR1 and CDR2 sequences are SGHRS and YFSETQ. The CDR3 DNA reads as TGCGCCAGCAGCTTGCCGGGACAGGTCGCTTCGAGCACTGAAGCTTTCTTT. Translating gives CASSLPGQVASSTEAFF. The whole variable domain, filled in from reference TRBV5-1 and TRBJ1-1, reads KAGVTQTPRYLIKTRGQQVTLSCSPISGHRSVSWYQQTPGQGLQFLFEYFSETQRNKGNFPGRFSGRQFSNSRSEMNVSTLELGDSALYLCASSLPGQVASSTEAFFGQGTRLTVV.

The chain couples TRBV7-9 to TRBJ2-1; D gene ambiguous. Germline CDR1 reads SEHNR; CDR2 reads FQNEAQ (reference sequence). The V gene lost 0 bases and the J gene lost 6 bases, with 12 bases spanning the gap. This CDR3 region has 15 residues. CDR3 protein: CASSLARSSFNEQFF. CDR3 nucleotide sequence: TGTGCCAGCAGCTTAGCGCGTAGTAGCTTCAATGAGCAGTTCTTC.

The chain has TRBV7-2 and TRBJ2-2; no definite D call. V was pared by 3 bases and J by 4 bases, with 9 bases between. This CDR3 contains 14 residues. In germline, CDR1 is SGHTA, CDR2 FQGNSA. The CDR3 sequence is CASSFGIITGELFF. The CDR3 DNA reads as TGTGCCAGCAGCTTTGGGATCATCACCGGGGAGCTGTTTTTT.

This chain uses TRBV5-8 with TRBJ1-5; D is uncertain. The CDR3 loop spans 13 amino acids. Trimming took off 1 base at V and 3 bases at J, with 5 bases between the two ends. Germline CDR1 is SGHTS and CDR2 is YDEGEE. The CDR3 sequence is CASSLTINQPQHF. DNA of the CDR3: TGTGCCAGCAGCTTGACAATCAATCAGCCCCAGCATTTT. The full variable domain, its missing parts supplied by reference TRBV5-8 and TRBJ1-5, is EAGVTQSPTHLIKTRGQQATLRCSPISGHTSVYWYQQALGLGLQFLLWYDEGEERNRGNFPPRFSGRQFPNYSSELNVNALELEDSALYLCASSLTINQPQHFGDGTRLSIL.

This sequence joins TRBV30 and TRBJ2-7; the match to TRBD2 covers 7 bases. The CDR3 contains 14 residues. Trimming cost V 0 bases and J 4 bases; bases outside gene matches: 6. Germline CDR1 GTSNPN, CDR2 SVGIG (reference sequence). Here the CDR3 reads CAWSVGGSGYEQYF. The CDR3 DNA follows: TGTGCCTGGAGTGTAGGCGGGAGCGGGTACGAGCAGTACTTC.

This clone was detected once. This chain uses TRBV11-3 with TRBJ1-1; no clear D. V gave up 8 bases and J gave up 2 bases, with 18 bases separating them. Germline V CDR1 and CDR2: SGHNT, YENEEA. This CDR3 is 15 amino acids long. The CDR3 loop reads CASSPSGRHNTEAFF. CDR3 nucleotides: TGTGCCAGCTCCCCCTCTGGACGGCATAACACTGAAGCTTTCTTT.

This clone has a handful of counts. The V gene is TRBV28, the J gene TRBJ1-2, with TRBD1 identical over 12 bases. This CDR3 is built from 15 residues. The V gene end was trimmed by 5 bases and the J gene end by 3 bases; junction bases not matched to a gene: 4. The germline gives CDR1 MDHEN, CDR2 SYDVKM. The CDR3 bases are TGTGCCAGCAGTACCCGGGACAGGGGGCACTATGGCTACACCTTC. Translated, it gives CASSTRDRGHYGYTF.

The chain's CDR3 is CASSFPDRQETQYF. The CDR3 DNA follows: TGTGCCAGCAGTTTCCCGGACAGGCAAGAGACCCAGTACTTC. The genes are TRBV28 and TRBJ2-5; TRBD1 aligns across 7 bases. The CDR3 is made up of 14 amino acids. V was pared by 3 bases and J by 2 bases, with 3 bases of the junction left unmatched. CDR1 and CDR2 (germline): MDHEN, SYDVKM.

CDR3 region: CAIQGQSPREQYF. In nucleotides, the CDR3 is TGTGCCATCCAGGGACAGTCCCCCCGCGAGCAGTACTTC. The V call is TRBV28, the J call TRBJ2-7; TRBD1 aligns across 7 bases. V gave up 10 bases and J gave up 6 bases; unmatched junction bases: 12. The CDR3 is made up of 13 amino acids. CDR1 and CDR2 from the germline V gene are MDHEN and SYDVKM.

CDR3 nucleotides: TGTGCCAGCAGTGATCGTCAGGCCATCTTCTATGGCTACACCTTC. Protein: CASSDRQAIFYGYTF. V and J are TRBV2 and TRBJ1-2; D call uncertain. Trimming took off 3 bases at V and 4 bases at J, with 15 bases between the two ends. The germline V gene encodes CDR1 SNHLY and CDR2 FYNNEI. The CDR3 has 15 residues.

V is TRBV27 and J is TRBJ1-5; 7 positions agree with TRBD1. The CDR3 length is 14 residues. The V segment lost 5 bases and the J segment 5 bases; nucleotides outside the gene matches: 6. The germline V gene has CDR1 MNHEY and CDR2 SMNVEV (reference sequence). The chain's CDR3 is CASSPNDRDQPQHF. The CDR3 region has the DNA TGTGCCAGCAGTCCTAACGACAGGGATCAGCCCCAGCATTTT.

In its sample, this clone was seen a few times. The chain combines TRBV6-5 with TRBJ1-2; 10 nucleotides match TRBD1. This CDR3 contains 14 residues. V lost 2 bases, J lost 13 bases, and 10 bases stayed unmatched. Germline loops: CDR1 MNHEY, CDR2 SVGAGI. CDR3 loop: CASSYGTGEFGSTF. The CDR3 DNA sequence: TGTGCCAGCAGTTACGGGACAGGGGAATTCGGGAGCACCTTC.

This chain links TRBV21-1 with TRBJ2-7; the D call in the table, TRBD1, was not verified against the DNA. TRBV21-1 is shown as a pseudogene. The CDR3 totals 13 residues. The CDR3 sequence: CASSPPRDYEQYF. CDR3 sequence (DNA): TGTGCCAGCAGCCCGCCCAGGGATTACGAGCAGTACTTC.